Sequencing of this T cell receptor beta chain was carried out in a study of cytomegalovirus exposure and HLA in healthy donors. Whole-study results and caveats: Presence/absence analyses treated sequencing depth as roughly uniform across donors.

The CDR3 runs to 13 residues. From germline, CDR1 is PRHDT and CDR2 FYEKMQ (reference sequence). With 4 bases clipped from V and 7 bases from J, the junction kept 3 bases outside the gene matches. Remarks on this clone: Its target is not known.

Both 60 Vbeta primers and 13 Jbeta primers went into the PCR. Some clones are missing from TCRdb's copy, which holds only in-frame ones; the method was immunoSEQ multiplex PCR. The table has around 150,000 clones, 80% seen once; the top ten hold over 13%. This chain links TRBV13 with TRBJ2-1, with 8 bases fitting TRBD2. The sequenced sample consisted of PBMCs. This clonotype was obtained from a woman in her forties in good health and CMV-seronegative. The CDR3 nucleotides are TGTGCCAGCAGCTCTGGACTAGCAAATGAGCAGTTCTTC. It is translated as CASSSGLANEQFF.